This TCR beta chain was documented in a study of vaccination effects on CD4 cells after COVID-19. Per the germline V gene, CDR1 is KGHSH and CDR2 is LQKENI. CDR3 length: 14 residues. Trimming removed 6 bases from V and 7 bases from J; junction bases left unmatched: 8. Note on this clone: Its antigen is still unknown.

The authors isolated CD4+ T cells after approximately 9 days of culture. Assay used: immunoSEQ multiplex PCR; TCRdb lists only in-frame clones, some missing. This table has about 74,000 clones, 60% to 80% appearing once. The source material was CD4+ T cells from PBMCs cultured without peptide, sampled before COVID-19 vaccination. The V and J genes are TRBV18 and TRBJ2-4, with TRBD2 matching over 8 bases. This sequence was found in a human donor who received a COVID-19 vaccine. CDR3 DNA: TGTGCCAGCTCTCCCGGGTCTAGCGGGAACATTCAGTACTTC. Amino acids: CASSPGSSGNIQYF.